A single sample gave rise to the 19 T cell receptor beta chains below, sequenced in a study of shared clonotypes between healthy human individuals. Only in-frame clones appear in the TCRdb table, and some are missing; sequencing was by immunoSEQ multiplex PCR. The sample has approximately 1.4 million clones, around 98% seen once. The sequencing input was naive CD4+ T cells sorted from blood. Subset indicated: CD45RA+ positively selected. The receptors stem from a man aged 25 to 40 in good health.

This chain's CDR3 is CASSNQGVSEQYF. CDR3 nucleotide sequence: TGTGCCAGCAGCAATCAGGGGGTCAGCGAGCAGTACTTC. V usage is TRBV5-4 and J usage is TRBJ2-7; 7 nucleotides agree with TRBD1. The CDR3 length is 13 residues. V was pared by 4 bases and J by 6 bases, with 7 bases of the junction left unmatched. Germline loops: CDR1 SGHNT, CDR2 YYREEE (reference sequence).

The chain has TRBV11-3 and TRBJ2-5; maybe TRBD2 (5 bases). The CDR3 is made up of 16 amino acids. Germline CDR1 is SGHNT and CDR2 is YENEEA. The germline V and J ends were trimmed by 3 bases and 2 bases, with 16 bases remaining between them. The CDR3 region is CASSLDRGPRQETQYF. CDR3 bases: TGTGCCAGCAGCTTGGATCGCGGGCCCAGGCAAGAGACCCAGTACTTC.

This chain connects TRBV6-5 to TRBJ1-1; D remains unclear. The CDR3 runs 12 residues. CDR1 and CDR2 (germline): MNHEY, SVGAGI. V shed 5 bases and J shed 0 bases, with 4 bases lying between them. The CDR3 loop is CASSTMNTEAFF. CDR3 nucleotide sequence: TGTGCCAGCAGTACGATGAACACTGAAGCTTTCTTT.

This CDR3 is CASSLDRGGNTEAFF. In DNA form, the CDR3 reads TGCGCCAGCAGCCTGGACAGGGGAGGGAACACTGAAGCTTTCTTT. J is TRBJ1-1 and V is TRBV5-1; 9 bases map to TRBD1. This CDR3 is 15 amino acids long. The germline V gene encodes CDR1 SGHRS and CDR2 YFSETQ. J gave up 1 base and V 4 bases, and 5 bases lay outside the gene matches.

The rearrangement uses TRBV19 and TRBJ2-7; TRBD2 agrees at 13 bases. V lost 9 bases, J lost 9 bases, and 8 bases stayed unmatched. Germline CDR1 is LNHDA and CDR2 is SQIVND (reference sequence). CDR3 length: 13 amino acids. In nucleotides, the CDR3 is TGTGCCAGCCAGACTAGCGGGAGGTCCCGGCAGTACTTC. This translates into CASQTSGRSRQYF.

The rearrangement joins TRBV7-2 to TRBJ2-7, with TRBD1 matching 9 bases. This CDR3 contains 16 residues. Looked up from germline, CDR1 is SGHTA and CDR2 is FQGNSA. After removal of 0 bases from V and 4 bases from J, the junction contained 7 bases not matched to a gene. This CDR3 is CASSLAGQGLPYEQYF. As DNA, the CDR3 is TGTGCCAGCAGCTTAGCGGGACAGGGATTACCTTACGAGCAGTACTTC.

The chain is built from TRBV9 and TRBJ2-2; perhaps TRBD1 as D (6 bases). Per the germline V gene, CDR1 is SGDLS and CDR2 is YYNGEE. The V end was cut by 0 bases, the J end by 2 bases, with 20 bases between. The CDR3 is 19 residues long. The CDR3 loop is CASSVATPAGDVNTGELFF. CDR3 sequence (DNA): TGTGCCAGCAGCGTAGCTACCCCGGCAGGGGACGTTAACACCGGGGAGCTGTTTTTT.

The rearrangement joins TRBV18 to TRBJ2-7; D not resolved. In germline, CDR1 is KGHSH, CDR2 LQKENI. This CDR3 is built from 14 residues. The V end lost 3 bases, the J end lost 3 bases, and 12 bases lay between the germline ends. As DNA, the CDR3 is TGTGCCAGCTCACCTACACCTACAAGCTACGAGCAGTACTTC. This translates into CASSPTPTSYEQYF.

This chain uses TRBV10-3 with TRBJ1-5; unclear D gene. CDR3 length equals 14 residues. Germline-derived CDR1 and CDR2 are ENHRY and SYGVKD. Deletions cut 4 bases from V and 3 bases from J, with 10 bases between. The chain's CDR3 is CAISAAGNNQPQHF. CDR3 nucleotides: TGTGCCATCAGTGCAGCAGGTAACAATCAGCCCCAGCATTTT.

V is TRBV29-1 and J is TRBJ1-2; no clear D gene. From germline, CDR1 is SQVTM and CDR2 ANQGSEA. V lost 2 bases and J lost 4, with 5 bases in between. This CDR3 has 11 residues. The CDR3 DNA sequence: TGCAGCGTTGAAAGGGCCTATGGCTACACCTTC. Its protein product is CSVERAYGYTF. The complete variable domain, with remaining parts taken from reference TRBV29-1 and TRBJ1-2, reads SAVISQKPSRDICQRGTSLTIQCQVDSQVTMMFWYRQQPGQSLTLIATANQGSEATYESGFVIDKFPISRPNLTFSTLTVSNMSPEDSSIYLCSVERAYGYTFGSGTRLTVV.

This rearrangement joins TRBV19 to TRBJ2-7; 7 positions agree with TRBD1. J gave up 3 bases and V 4 bases, and 9 bases lay outside the gene matches. The CDR3 totals 15 residues. Per germline, CDR1 LNHDA and CDR2 SQIVND (reference sequence). DNA for the CDR3: TGTGCCAGTAGTAAGACAGGGAAAGGGTTCTACGAGCAGTACTTC. This sequence encodes CASSKTGKGFYEQYF.

The genes are TRBV5-1 and TRBJ2-7; D gene ambiguous. The CDR3 contains 11 residues. V was clipped by 0 bases and J by 6 bases, with 4 bases between them. Germline assignment: CDR1 SGHRS and CDR2 YFSETQ. The CDR3 sequence: CASSLVLEQYF. CDR3 nucleotides: TGCGCCAGCAGCTTGGTTCTCGAGCAGTACTTC.

V is TRBV5-1 and J is TRBJ1-3; D is undetermined. Germline CDR1 SGHRS, CDR2 YFSETQ. V lost 4 bases and J lost 0, with 8 bases in between. The CDR3 runs 14 residues. DNA for the CDR3: TGCGCCAGCAGCGCAATGAGCTCTGGAAACACCATATATTTT. It codes for CASSAMSSGNTIYF.

The rearrangement uses TRBV9 and TRBJ2-1; 7 bases are a match to TRBD2. V was pared by 3 bases and J by 7 bases, with 1 base of the junction left unmatched. Per germline, CDR1 SGDLS and CDR2 YYNGEE. The CDR3 consists of 12 residues. The CDR3 reads CASSAGRNEQFF. CDR3 nucleotides: TGTGCCAGCAGCGCCGGGAGGAATGAGCAGTTCTTC.

V gene TRBV6-1 combines with J gene TRBJ1-3, with D uncertain. CDR1 and CDR2 (germline): MNHNS, SASEGT. The CDR3 length is 15 residues. Between the trimmed V and J ends, which lost 5 bases and 2 bases, there was a span of 13 bases. CDR3 sequence reads: CASSTPWAPGNTIYF. The CDR3 DNA reads as TGTGCCAGCAGTACCCCATGGGCCCCTGGAAACACCATATATTTT.

The V gene is TRBV5-5, the J gene TRBJ2-5; TRBD1 matches 7 bases. The CDR3 covers 14 residues. Trimming at V came to 4 bases and at J to 7 bases, leaving 10 bases not matched to a gene. Germline CDR1 reads SGHKS; CDR2 reads YYEKEE (reference sequence). The CDR3 sequence is CASSRDSSKGTQYF. CDR3 coding DNA: TGTGCCAGCAGCAGGGACAGCTCAAAGGGGACCCAGTACTTC.

V is TRBV15 and J is TRBJ2-1; either TRBD1 or TRBD2 may supply D (5 bases each). The germline V gene has CDR1 LNHNV and CDR2 YYDKDF (reference sequence). Trimming removed 3 bases from V and 7 bases from J, with 16 bases in between. This CDR3 region has 15 residues. The CDR3 nucleotides read TGTGCCACCAGCAGTGACGGGACGCCTAGGAATGAGCAGTTCTTC. It yields the protein CATSSDGTPRNEQFF.

This clone was detected once. The J gene is TRBJ2-7, the V gene TRBV6-1; D may be TRBD2 (5 bases). Germline loops: CDR1 MNHNS, CDR2 SASEGT. This CDR3 is 15 amino acids long. The ends were cut back, 2 bases at V and 3 bases at J, with 14 bases in the middle. The DNA for the CDR3 is TGTGCCAGCAGTGAAACAGATCCGGGATTCTACGAGCAGTACTTC. This encodes CASSETDPGFYEQYF.

The chain links TRBV28 to TRBJ2-4, with 7 bases identical to TRBD2. Germline assignment: CDR1 MDHEN and CDR2 SYDVKM. Unmatched junction bases numbered 6, after V lost 3 bases and J lost 1 base. The CDR3 extends over 16 amino acids. The CDR3 sequence is CASSFSSGSAKNIQYF. In DNA form, the CDR3 reads TGTGCCAGCAGTTTTTCTAGCGGTAGTGCCAAAAACATTCAGTACTTC.